A selection of T cell receptor beta chains follows, all from one sample in a study of vaccination and CD4 T cells after COVID-19. Which antigens these TCRs recognize remains unknown. Via MiXCR, TCRdb re-called the PCR reads, giving one row per CDR3 protein. The data hold 14,000 to 15,000 distinct CDR3 sequences, with 43% observed a single time. The sequencing input was CD4+ T cells from blood, cultured in vitro. The receptors derive from a human donor who had recovered from COVID-19. The CDR3 runs from the conserved cysteine through the conserved F or W. D genes are given only for firm matches. Not all rows give a size; the values are once, few, many and, for expanded clones, a class.

J gene	clone size	V gene	D gene	CDR3 protein	CDR3 DNA
TRBJ2-2	.	TRBV7-7	.	CASSLGPPGNTGELFF	TGTGCTAGCAGCCTTGGACCTCCGGGCAACACCGGGGAGCTGTTTTTT
TRBJ1-4	.	TRBV20-1	TRBD1	CSAFPDRGFEKLFF	TGCAGTGCTTTCCCGGACAGGGGTTTTGAAAAACTGTTTTTT
TRBJ1-5	.	TRBV19	.	CASSIGRSNQPQHF	TGTGCCAGTAGTATCGGGCGTAGCAATCAGCCCCAGCATTTT
TRBJ2-7	.	TRBV7-2	TRBD2	CASSLAPRTSGGNQGEQYF	TGTGCCAGCAGCTTAGCTCCCCGGACTAGCGGGGGGAACCAGGGTGAGCAGTACTTC
TRBJ1-2	medium-sized	TRBV24-1	.	CATSPPGGFGYTF	TGTGCCACCAGTCCTCCGGGGGGCTTTGGCTACACCTTC
TRBJ1-2	few	TRBV19	.	CASSTSGGTGGYTF	TGTGCCAGTAGTACTTCGGGGGGTACTGGTGGCTACACCTTC
TRBJ2-7	.	TRBV27	TRBD2	CASSFREGHEQYF	TGTGCCAGCAGTTTCCGGGAGGGCCACGAGCAGTACTTC
TRBJ2-1	few	TRBV24-1	TRBD1	CATSGSGQGGGLQFF	TGTGCCACCAGTGGATCGGGACAGGGAGGGGGTTTGCAGTTCTTC
TRBJ1-2	.	TRBV2	.	CASSVHYGYTF	TGTGCCAGCAGTGTGCACTATGGCTACACCTTC
TRBJ1-2	.	TRBV2	.	CASTLGRNNYGYAF	TGTGCCAGCACTCTAGGGAGGAATAACTATGGCTACGCCTTC
TRBJ2-7	.	TRBV25-1	TRBD1	CASSLGQGADEQYF	TGTGCCAGCAGTCTGGGACAGGGGGCGGACGAGCAGTACTTC
TRBJ2-5	few	TRBV15	TRBD1	CATSSGQGGQETQYF	TGTGCCACCAGCAGTGGACAGGGGGGACAAGAGACCCAGTACTTC
TRBJ2-3	few	TRBV7-9	.	CASSLIIRGDTQYF	TGTGCCAGCAGCTTAATCATTAGGGGGGATACGCAGTATTTT
TRBJ2-5	.	TRBV11-2	TRBD2	CASSYLAGGGETQYF	TGTGCCAGCAGCTACCTAGCGGGGGGAGGAGAGACCCAGTACTTC
TRBJ1-2	.	TRBV6-5	.	CASSYSKFGQANYGYTF	TGTGCCAGCAGTTACTCGAAGTTCGGTCAGGCGAACTATGGCTACACCTTC
TRBJ2-5	few	TRBV7-9	TRBD1	CASSSWDSLQETQYF	TGTGCCAGCAGCTCGTGGGACAGCCTCCAAGAGACCCAGTACTTC
TRBJ2-1	once	TRBV14	TRBD2	CASRYTSGGRQFF	TGTGCCAGCAGGTATACTAGCGGGGGGAGGCAGTTCTTC
TRBJ2-7	.	TRBV5-4	TRBD1	CASSFNRDRSYEQYF	TGTGCCAGCAGCTTCAACCGGGACAGGTCCTACGAGCAGTACTTC
TRBJ1-1	few	TRBV20-1	.	CSARDRQGNTEAFF	TGCAGTGCTAGAGATAGGCAGGGAAACACTGAAGCTTTCTTT
TRBJ2-5	few	TRBV28	TRBD1	CASRNTGGEGTQYF	TGTGCCAGCAGGAATACAGGGGGCGAGGGGACCCAGTACTTC
TRBJ2-7	.	TRBV5-8	TRBD2	CASSRPRLAGGQEQYF	TGTGCCAGCAGCCGGCCGAGACTAGCGGGAGGGCAAGAGCAGTACTTC
TRBJ1-2	few	TRBV12-5	.	CASGRDTNYGYTF	TGTGCTAGTGGCAGAGACACCAACTATGGCTACACCTTC